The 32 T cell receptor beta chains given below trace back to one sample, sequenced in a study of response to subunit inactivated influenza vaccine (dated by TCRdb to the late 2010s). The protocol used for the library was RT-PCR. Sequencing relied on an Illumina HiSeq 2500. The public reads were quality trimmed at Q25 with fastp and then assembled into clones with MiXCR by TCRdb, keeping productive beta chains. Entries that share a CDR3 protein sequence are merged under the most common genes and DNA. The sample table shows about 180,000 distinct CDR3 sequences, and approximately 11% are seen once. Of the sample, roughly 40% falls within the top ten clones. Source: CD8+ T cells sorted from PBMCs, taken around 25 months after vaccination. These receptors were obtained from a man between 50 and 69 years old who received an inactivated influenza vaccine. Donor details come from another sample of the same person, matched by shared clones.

For the CDR3, the DNA is TGTGCCAGCAGTATAGATACCTACGAGCAGTACTTC. Translation gives CASSIDTYEQYF. The chain has TRBV6-2 or TRBV6-3 and TRBJ2-7; D uncertain. This CDR3 comprises 12 residues. The germline gives CDR1 MNHEY, CDR2 SVGEGT. V lost 5 bases and J 2 bases, leaving 7 bases between the germline ends.

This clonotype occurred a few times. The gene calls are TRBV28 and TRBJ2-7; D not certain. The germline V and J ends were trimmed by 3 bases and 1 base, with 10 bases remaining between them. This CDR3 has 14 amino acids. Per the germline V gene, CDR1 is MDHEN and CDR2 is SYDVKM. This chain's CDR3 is CASSFPEMSYEQYF. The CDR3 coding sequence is TGTGCCAGCAGTTTCCCGGAGATGTCCTACGAGCAGTACTTC.

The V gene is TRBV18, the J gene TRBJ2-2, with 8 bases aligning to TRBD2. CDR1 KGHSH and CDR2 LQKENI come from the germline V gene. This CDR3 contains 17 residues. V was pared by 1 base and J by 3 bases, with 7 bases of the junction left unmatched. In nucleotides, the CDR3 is TGTGCCAGCTCACCACGGGCTAGCGGGCTGCACACCGGGGAGCTGTTTTTT. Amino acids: CASSPRASGLHTGELFF.

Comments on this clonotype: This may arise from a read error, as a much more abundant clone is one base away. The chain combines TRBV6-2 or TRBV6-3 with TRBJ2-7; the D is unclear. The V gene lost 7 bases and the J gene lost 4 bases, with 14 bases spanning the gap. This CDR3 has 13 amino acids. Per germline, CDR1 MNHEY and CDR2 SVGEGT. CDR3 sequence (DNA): TGTGCCAGCAATCGTCCAATCGAGTACGAGCAGTACTTC. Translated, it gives CASNRPIEYEQYF.

CDR3 DNA: TGTGCCAGCAGTGAAGCGATTTACGCGGTTGATGGCTACACCTTC. It encodes CASSEAIYAVDGYTF. This chain connects TRBV6-1 to TRBJ1-2; D gene unclear. CDR1 is MNHNS and CDR2 is SASEGT in the germline V gene. Trimming stripped 0 bases from V and 6 bases from J, with 14 bases between. The CDR3 covers 15 residues.

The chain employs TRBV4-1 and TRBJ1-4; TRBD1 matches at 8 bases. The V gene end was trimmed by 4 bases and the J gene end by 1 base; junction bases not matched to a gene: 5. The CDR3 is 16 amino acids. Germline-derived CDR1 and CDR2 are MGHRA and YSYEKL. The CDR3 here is CASSRTTGVTNEKLFF. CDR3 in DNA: TGCGCCAGCAGCCGTACGACAGGGGTAACTAATGAAAAACTGTTTTTT.

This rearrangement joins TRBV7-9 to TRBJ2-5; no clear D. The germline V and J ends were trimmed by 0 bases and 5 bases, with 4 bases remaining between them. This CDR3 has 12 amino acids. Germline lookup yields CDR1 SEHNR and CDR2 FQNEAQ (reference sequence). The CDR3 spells CASSLASETQYF. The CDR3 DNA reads TGTGCCAGCAGCTTAGCTTCCGAGACCCAGTACTTC.

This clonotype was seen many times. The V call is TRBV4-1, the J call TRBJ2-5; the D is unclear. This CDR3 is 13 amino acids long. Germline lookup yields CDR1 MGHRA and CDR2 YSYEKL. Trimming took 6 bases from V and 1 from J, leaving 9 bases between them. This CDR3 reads CASRIPGQETQYF. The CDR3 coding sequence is TGCGCCAGCAGGATCCCAGGCCAAGAGACCCAGTACTTC.

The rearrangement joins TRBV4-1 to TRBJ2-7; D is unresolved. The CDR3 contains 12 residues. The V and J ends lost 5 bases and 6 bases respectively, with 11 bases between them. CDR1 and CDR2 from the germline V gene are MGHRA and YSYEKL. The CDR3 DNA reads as TGCGCCAGCAGCATCGTTGGGCGCGAGCAGTACTTC. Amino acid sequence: CASSIVGREQYF.

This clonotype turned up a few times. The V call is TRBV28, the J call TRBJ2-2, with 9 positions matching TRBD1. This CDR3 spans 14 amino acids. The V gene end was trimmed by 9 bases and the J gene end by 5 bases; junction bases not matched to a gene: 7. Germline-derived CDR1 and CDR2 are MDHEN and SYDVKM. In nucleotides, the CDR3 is TGTGCCAGTGCCCGGGACAGGGAAACCGGGGAGCTGTTTTTT. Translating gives CASARDRETGELFF.

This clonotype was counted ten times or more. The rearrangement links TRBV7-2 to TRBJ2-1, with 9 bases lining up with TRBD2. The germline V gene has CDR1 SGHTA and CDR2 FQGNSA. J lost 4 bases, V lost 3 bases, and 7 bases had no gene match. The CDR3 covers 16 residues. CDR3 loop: CASSLTSGNIYNEQFF. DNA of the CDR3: TGTGCCAGCAGCTTGACTAGCGGAAATATATACAATGAGCAGTTCTTC.

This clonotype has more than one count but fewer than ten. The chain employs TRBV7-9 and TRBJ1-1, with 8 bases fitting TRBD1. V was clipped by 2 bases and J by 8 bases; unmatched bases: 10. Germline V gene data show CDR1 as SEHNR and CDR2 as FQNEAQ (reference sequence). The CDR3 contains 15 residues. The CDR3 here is CASSLYGQGGEEAFF. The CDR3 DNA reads TGTGCCAGCAGCTTATATGGACAGGGAGGGGAAGAAGCTTTCTTT.

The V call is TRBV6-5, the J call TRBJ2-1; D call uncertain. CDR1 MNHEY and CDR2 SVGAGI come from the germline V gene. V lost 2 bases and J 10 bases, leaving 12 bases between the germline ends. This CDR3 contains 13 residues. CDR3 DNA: TGTGCCAGCAGTTACGGAGTAAGAGTGGAGCAGTTCTTC. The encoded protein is CASSYGVRVEQFF.

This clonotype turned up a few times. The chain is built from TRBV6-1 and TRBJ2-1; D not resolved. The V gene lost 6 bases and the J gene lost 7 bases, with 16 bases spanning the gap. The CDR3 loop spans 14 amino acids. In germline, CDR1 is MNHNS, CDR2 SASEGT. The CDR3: CASRAASSANEQFF. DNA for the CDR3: TGTGCCAGCAGGGCAGCTTCTTCAGCGAATGAGCAGTTCTTC.

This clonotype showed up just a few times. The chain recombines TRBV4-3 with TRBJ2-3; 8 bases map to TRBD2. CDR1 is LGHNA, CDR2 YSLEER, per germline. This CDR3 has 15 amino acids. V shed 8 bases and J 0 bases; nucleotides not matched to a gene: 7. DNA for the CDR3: TGCGCCAGCCGATGGTTAGCGGGAAGCACAGATACGCAGTATTTT. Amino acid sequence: CASRWLAGSTDTQYF.

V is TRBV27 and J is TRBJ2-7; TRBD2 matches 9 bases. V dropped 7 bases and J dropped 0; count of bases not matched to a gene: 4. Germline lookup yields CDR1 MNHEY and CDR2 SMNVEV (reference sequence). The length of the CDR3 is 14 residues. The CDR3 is CASKTSGSSYEQYF. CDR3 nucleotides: TGTGCCAGCAAGACTAGCGGTAGCTCCTACGAGCAGTACTTC.

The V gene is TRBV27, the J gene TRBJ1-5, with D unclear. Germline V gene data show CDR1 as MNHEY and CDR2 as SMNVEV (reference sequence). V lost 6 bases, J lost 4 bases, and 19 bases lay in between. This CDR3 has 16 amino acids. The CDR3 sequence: CASSHRIGDGNQPQHF. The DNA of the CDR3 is TGTGCCAGCAGCCACCGGATCGGGGATGGGAATCAGCCCCAGCATTTT.

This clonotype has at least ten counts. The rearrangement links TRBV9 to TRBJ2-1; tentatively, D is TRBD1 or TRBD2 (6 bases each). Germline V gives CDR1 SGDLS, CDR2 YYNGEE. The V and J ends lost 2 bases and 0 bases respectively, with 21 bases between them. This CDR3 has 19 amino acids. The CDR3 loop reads CASSVGGGTVPSSYNEQFF. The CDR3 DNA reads TGTGCCAGCAGCGTTGGGGGCGGGACCGTACCAAGCTCCTACAATGAGCAGTTCTTC.

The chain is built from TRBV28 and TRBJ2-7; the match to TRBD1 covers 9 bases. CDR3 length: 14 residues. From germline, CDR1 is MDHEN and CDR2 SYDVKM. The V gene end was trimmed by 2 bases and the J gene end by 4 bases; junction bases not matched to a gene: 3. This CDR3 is CASSLPTGGYEQYF. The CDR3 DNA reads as TGTGCCAGCAGTTTACCGACAGGGGGTTACGAGCAGTACTTC.

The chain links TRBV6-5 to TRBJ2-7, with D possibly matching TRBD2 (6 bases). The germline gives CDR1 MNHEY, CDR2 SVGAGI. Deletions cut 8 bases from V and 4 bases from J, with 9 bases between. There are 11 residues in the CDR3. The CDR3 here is CASFGTYEQYF. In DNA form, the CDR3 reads TGTGCCAGCTTCGGGACTTACGAGCAGTACTTC.

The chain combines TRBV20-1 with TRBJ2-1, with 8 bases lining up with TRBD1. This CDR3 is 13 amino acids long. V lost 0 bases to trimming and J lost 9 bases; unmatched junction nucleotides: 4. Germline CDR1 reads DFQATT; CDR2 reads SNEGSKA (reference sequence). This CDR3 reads CSARDGQGGEQFF. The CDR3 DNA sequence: TGCAGTGCTAGAGACGGACAGGGAGGTGAGCAGTTCTTC.

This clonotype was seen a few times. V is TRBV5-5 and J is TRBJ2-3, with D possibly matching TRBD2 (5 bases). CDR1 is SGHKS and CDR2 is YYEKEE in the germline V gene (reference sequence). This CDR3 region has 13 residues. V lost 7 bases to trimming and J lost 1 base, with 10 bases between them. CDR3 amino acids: CASLSDGTDTQYF. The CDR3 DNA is TGTGCCAGCCTTAGCGACGGCACAGATACGCAGTATTTT.

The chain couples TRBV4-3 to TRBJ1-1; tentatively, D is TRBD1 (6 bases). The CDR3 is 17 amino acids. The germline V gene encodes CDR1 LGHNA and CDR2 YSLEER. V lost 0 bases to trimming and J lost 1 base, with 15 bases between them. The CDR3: CASSQDGQTPSNTEAFF. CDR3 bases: TGCGCCAGCAGCCAAGACGGACAGACACCCTCGAACACTGAAGCTTTCTTT.

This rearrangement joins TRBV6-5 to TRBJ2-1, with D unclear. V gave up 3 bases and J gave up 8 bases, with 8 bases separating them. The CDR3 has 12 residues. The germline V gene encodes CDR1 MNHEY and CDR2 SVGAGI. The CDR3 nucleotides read TGTGCCAGCAGTTATTCAAACTATGAGCAGTTCTTC. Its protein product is CASSYSNYEQFF.

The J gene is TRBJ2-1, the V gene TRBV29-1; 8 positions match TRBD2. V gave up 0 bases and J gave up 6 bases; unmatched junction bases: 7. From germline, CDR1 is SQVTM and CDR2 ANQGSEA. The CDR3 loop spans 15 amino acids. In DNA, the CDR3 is TGCAGCGTTGAAGAGACCGGACTAGCTATCAATGAGCAGTTCTTC. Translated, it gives CSVEETGLAINEQFF.

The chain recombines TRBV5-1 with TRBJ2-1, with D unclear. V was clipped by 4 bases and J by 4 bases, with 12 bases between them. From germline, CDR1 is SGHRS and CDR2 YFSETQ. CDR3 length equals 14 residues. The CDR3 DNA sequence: TGCGCCAGCAGCCCCAGCCCTGGGTACAATGAGCAGTTCTTC. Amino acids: CASSPSPGYNEQFF.

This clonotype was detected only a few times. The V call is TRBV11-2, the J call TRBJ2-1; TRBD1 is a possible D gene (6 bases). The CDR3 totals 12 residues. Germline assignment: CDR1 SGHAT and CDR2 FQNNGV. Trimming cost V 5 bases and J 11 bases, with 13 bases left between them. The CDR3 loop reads CASSVGTSKQFF. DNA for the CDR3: TGTGCCAGCAGCGTCGGGACATCGAAGCAGTTCTTC.

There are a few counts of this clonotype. The CDR3 bases are TGCGCCAGCAGCCAAGATCCCGCAGGGAACTCTGGAAACACCATATATTTT. Translated, it gives CASSQDPAGNSGNTIYF. V is TRBV4-3 and J is TRBJ1-3; possible D gene TRBD1, 5 bases. This CDR3 spans 17 amino acids. Germline CDR1 is LGHNA and CDR2 is YSLEER. The V end was cut by 0 bases, the J end by 0 bases, with 12 bases between.

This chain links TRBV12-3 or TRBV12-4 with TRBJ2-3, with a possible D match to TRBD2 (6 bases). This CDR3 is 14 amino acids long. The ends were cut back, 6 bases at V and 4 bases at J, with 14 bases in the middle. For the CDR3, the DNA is TGTGCCAGCAGACACCCCGGAGGGTCAGATACGCAGTATTTT. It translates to CASRHPGGSDTQYF.

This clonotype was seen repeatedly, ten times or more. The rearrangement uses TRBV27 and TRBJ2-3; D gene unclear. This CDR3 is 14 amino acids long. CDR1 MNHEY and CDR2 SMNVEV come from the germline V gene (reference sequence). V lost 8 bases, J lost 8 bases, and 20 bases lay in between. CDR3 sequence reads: CASAPTLGPPTQYF. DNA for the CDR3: TGTGCCAGCGCGCCCACCCTTGGACCCCCTACGCAGTATTTT.

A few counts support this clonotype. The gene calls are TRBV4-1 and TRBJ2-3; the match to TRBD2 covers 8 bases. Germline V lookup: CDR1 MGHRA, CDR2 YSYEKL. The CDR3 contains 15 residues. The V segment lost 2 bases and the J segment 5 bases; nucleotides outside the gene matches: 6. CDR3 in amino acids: CASSQLAGGIDTQYF. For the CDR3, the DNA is TGCGCCAGCAGCCAACTGGCGGGGGGTATAGATACGCAGTATTTT.

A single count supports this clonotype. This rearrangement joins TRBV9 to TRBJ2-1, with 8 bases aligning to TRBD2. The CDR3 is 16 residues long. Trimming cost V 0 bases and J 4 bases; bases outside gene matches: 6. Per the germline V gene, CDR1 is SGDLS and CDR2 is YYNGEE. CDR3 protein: CASSVGISGIYNEQFF. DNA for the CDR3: TGTGCCAGCAGCGTAGGGATTAGCGGGATTTACAATGAGCAGTTCTTC.